This T cell receptor (beta chain) was retrieved from a study of T cell responses to AZD1222 COVID-19 vaccine. As to this clone: The antigen remains undetermined.

Study outcomes and limitations: Among the donors, most were white British and more were female, and clonal diversity was possibly underestimated. Baseline seropositives among AZD1222 recipients totaled only six or seven. Per reports, nearly half of all spike-specific TCRs target regions that are unmutated in variants. CD4 TCRs associated with vaccination spanned spike, dominating at 160-218 and 743-854.

The table came from immunoSEQ multiplex PCR; TCRdb's copy has only in-frame clones and leaves some out. The sample has about 140,000 clones; around 88% are singletons. The V end lost 2 bases, the J end lost 13 bases, and 9 bases lay between the germline ends. CDR3 length equals 12 residues. Looked up from germline, CDR1 is SEHNR and CDR2 is FQNEAQ (reference sequence). Sequencing used peripheral blood, obtained on day 0 of AZD1222 vaccination. The chain carries TRBV7-9 and TRBJ1-6, with D hard to call. This receptor was obtained from an adult in good health. CDR3 sequence: CASSLLTSPLHF. The CDR3 DNA is TGTGCCAGCAGCTTATTGACGTCTCCCCTCCACTTT.